This passage covers 5 T cell receptor beta chains from one sample sequenced in a study of shared clonotypes between healthy human individuals. The protocol was immunoSEQ multiplex PCR, while the TCRdb copy is restricted to in-frame clones and leaves out a portion. Here the sample spans about 510,000 clones, less than 96% being singletons. Sequencing was carried out using naive CD4+ T cells sorted from blood. As for subset: CD45RA+ positively selected. These receptors all come from a woman between 25 and 40 years old in good health.

The gene calls are TRBV28 and TRBJ2-3; unclear D gene. The V end lost 5 bases, the J end lost 9 bases, and 9 bases lay between the germline ends. Germline values: CDR1 MDHEN, CDR2 SYDVKM. The CDR3 has 11 residues. The CDR3 reads CASSGQQTQYF. The CDR3 DNA sequence: TGTGCCAGCAGTGGGCAGCAGACGCAGTATTTT.

V usage is TRBV6-1 and J usage is TRBJ2-3; TRBD2 is a possible D gene (5 bases). Trimming stripped 6 bases from V and 13 bases from J, with 17 bases between. There are 12 residues in the CDR3. CDR1 and CDR2 (germline): MNHNS, SASEGT. The CDR3 spells CASRSTSYREYF. For the CDR3, the DNA is TGTGCCAGCAGGTCCACTAGTTACCGGGAGTATTTT.

This clone occurred once. The chain joins TRBV11-3 to TRBJ2-2; possibly TRBD1 or TRBD2 for D (5 bases each). Trimming removed 2 bases from V and 5 bases from J, with 9 bases in between. The CDR3 covers 14 residues. The V gene's germline CDR1 is SGHNT and CDR2 YENEEA. CDR3: CASSLYGGTGELFF. The CDR3 DNA reads as TGTGCCAGCAGCTTATATGGGGGAACCGGGGAGCTGTTTTTT.

The chain joins TRBV27 to TRBJ2-3, with a tentative D call TRBD2 (6 bases). The V end was cut by 4 bases, the J end by 0 bases, with 11 bases between. CDR1 and CDR2 from the germline V gene are MNHEY and SMNVEV (reference sequence). The CDR3 loop spans 15 amino acids. CDR3 region: CASSSSGTSTDTQYF. The CDR3 DNA follows: TGTGCCAGCAGTTCCTCCGGGACTAGCACAGATACGCAGTATTTT.

The chain employs TRBV19 and TRBJ2-7; 7 bases fit TRBD2. From germline, CDR1 is LNHDA and CDR2 SQIVND (reference sequence). This CDR3 comprises 16 residues. Trimming cost V 5 bases and J 0 bases; bases outside gene matches: 10. CDR3 amino acids: CASSLKSGTYSYEQYF. CDR3 in DNA: TGTGCCAGTAGTTTGAAGAGCGGGACCTACTCCTACGAGCAGTACTTC.